This T cell receptor (beta chain) was found in a study of graft-versus-host responses after intestinal transplantation. Study context: Anti-thymocyte globulin induction was given to all recipients, followed by tacrolimus and steroids for around three years. Study observations and caveats: The highest levels of circulating GvH clones went along with early declines in HvG clones after transplant. GvH clones turned up in recipient marrow; some had shown up first in ileum or blood.

The method was immunoSEQ multiplex PCR; TCRdb's version includes in-frame clones alone and lacks a portion of them. This sample has 90,000 to 150,000 clones, with approximately 95% found just once. This clone was detected only a few times. The target antigen is unknown. Germline loops: CDR1 MDHEN, CDR2 SYDVKM. The V end lost 6 bases, the J end lost 6 bases, and 8 bases lay between the germline ends. The CDR3 length is 12 residues. The clonotype comes from a human donor who received an intestinal transplant. The input for sequencing was unstimulated CD4+ T cells sorted from spleen or lymph node cells, taken before intestinal transplant. V and J are TRBV28 and TRBJ1-4; D not certain. The CDR3 protein is CASSLDYEKLFF. The DNA for the CDR3 is TGTGCCAGCAGCCTTGACTATGAAAAACTGTTTTTT.